This T cell receptor beta chain came from a study of identical twins. This clonotype was observed a handful of times. Its antigen remains unknown. One entry per CDR3 protein, called by TCRdb with MiXCR from the 5' RACE reads. The table has hundreds of thousands of distinct CDR3 sequences, roughly 18% seen once; the top ten hold roughly 14%. Overall study findings and caveats: For cord blood, abundant beta clonotypes had fewer insertions, unlike memory repertoires, which showed none.

V shed 0 bases and J shed 0 bases, with 8 bases lying between them. Germline V gene sequence: CDR1 DFQATT, CDR2 SNEGSKA (reference sequence). The CDR3 is 14 amino acids. These same records also appear under a second study, on T cells expressing NK-cell markers.

This chain joins TRBV20-1 and TRBJ2-5; D unresolved. The source material was PBMCs. The clonotype originates from a woman between 18 and 30 years old in good health. The CDR3 sequence: CSARDWQNQETQYF. Written as DNA, the CDR3 is TGCAGTGCTAGAGATTGGCAGAACCAAGAGACCCAGTACTTC.